These T cell receptor beta chains were read from a single sample in a study of blood T cell repertoires in COVID-19. Sequenced by immunoSEQ multiplex PCR; TCRdb stores in-frame clones only, minus some. This table has more than 200,000 clones, around nine tenths appearing once. The specimen sequenced was PBMCs or T cells enriched from blood (not recorded which). The receptors stem from a man between 25 and 39 years old in a cohort exposed to, infected with or recovered from COVID-19 (not recorded which). The CDR3 runs from the conserved cysteine through the conserved F or W. D genes are given only for firm matches. Clone size, where shown, is once, few, many, or a class for clones that have expanded.

TRBV19,.,TRBJ2-1,.,CASSIGGRNEQFF,TGTGCCAGTAGTATAGGGGGGAGGAATGAGCAGTTCTTC
TRBV12-3/TRBV12-4,.,TRBJ2-7,once,CASSRLVAYEQYF,TGTGCCAGCAGTCGGTTGGTTGCCTACGAGCAGTACTTC
TRBV27,.,TRBJ2-2,.,CASSLAAGELFF,TGTGCCAGCAGTTTGGCGGCCGGGGAGCTGTTTTTT
TRBV19,.,TRBJ2-1,.,CASSLDSPYNEQFF,TGTGCCAGTAGTTTGGACAGTCCCTACAATGAGCAGTTCTTC
TRBV27,TRBD2,TRBJ2-7,.,CASSPRTSGRDEQYF,TGTGCCAGCAGTCCACGGACTAGCGGGAGGGACGAGCAGTACTTC
TRBV28,.,TRBJ1-1,.,CASRKTRTNMNTEAFF,TGTGCCAGCAGGAAAACCCGGACAAACATGAACACTGAAGCTTTCTTT
TRBV3-1/TRBV3-2,.,TRBJ2-7,.,CASGGTAWLGQYF,TGTGCCAGCGGCGGGACGGCGTGGCTAGGGCAGTACTTC
TRBV11-2,TRBD2,TRBJ2-7,.,CASSISGSGYEQYF,TGTGCCAGCAGCATCAGCGGGAGTGGCTACGAGCAGTACTTC
TRBV9,TRBD1,TRBJ1-5,.,CASSMGTGWNQPQHF,TGTGCCAGCAGCATGGGGACAGGGTGGAATCAGCCCCAGCATTTT
TRBV11-2,TRBD2,TRBJ2-1,.,CASSLVGVAGNNEQFF,TGTGCCAGCAGCTTAGTCGGGGTAGCGGGGAACAATGAGCAGTTCTTC
TRBV18,.,TRBJ2-3,.,CASSPLPGTDTQYF,TGTGCCAGCTCACCCCTTCCGGGGACAGATACGCAGTATTTT
TRBV5-6,TRBD1,TRBJ1-5,.,CASSYWTGLPNQPQHF,TGTGCCAGCAGCTATTGGACAGGTCTCCCGAATCAGCCCCAGCATTTT
TRBV9,.,TRBJ1-2,.,CASSVDSSLYGYTF,TGTGCCAGCAGCGTAGATTCCAGTCTCTATGGCTACACCTTC
TRBV29-1,TRBD2,TRBJ2-1,.,CSVRLEREAFF,TGCAGCGTCCGATTAGAGCGGGAGGCGTTCTTC
TRBV11-3,.,TRBJ2-7,.,CASSLEAGPTYEQYF,TGTGCCAGCAGCTTAGAGGCGGGCCCGACCTACGAGCAGTACTTC